One sample yielded the 28 T cell receptor beta chains listed below, sequenced in a study of cytomegalovirus exposure and HLA in healthy donors (dated by TCRdb to between 2016 and 2019). Library prep was done by the immunoSEQ multiplex PCR assay. The multiplex PCR relied on a mix of 60 forward primers for TCR Vbeta segments and 13 reverse primers for TCR Jbeta segments. Entries here come from immuneACCESS through TCRdb and include only in-frame sequences with V and J called. Some clones fail to appear in such tables; in the studies checked, an unresolved V gene covers under half of the shortfall, and the cause of the remainder is unknown. In this sample the table shows 100,000 to 150,000 clones, 80% of which occur a single time. Clones ranked in the top ten supply about 8.9% of the sample. The sample consisted of PBMCs. These receptor sequences come from a man aged 25-45 years in good health and CMV-seropositive.

The genes are TRBV7-6 and TRBJ1-1; no definite D call. This CDR3 is built from 16 residues. Per the germline V gene, CDR1 is SGHVS and CDR2 is FNYEAQ. Deletions cut 3 bases from V and 1 base from J, with 15 bases between. Here the CDR3 reads CASSLREAGRNTEAFF. As DNA, the CDR3 is TGTGCCAGCAGCTTGAGAGAAGCGGGGAGGAACACTGAAGCTTTCTTT.

The chain recombines TRBV5-1 with TRBJ1-4; 8 nucleotides line up with TRBD1. This CDR3 has 14 residues. V lost 0 bases and J lost 7; bases outside the gene matches: 2. Germline V lookup: CDR1 SGHRS, CDR2 YFSETQ. The CDR3 here is CASSLGTGTEKLFF. The CDR3 nucleotides read TGCGCCAGCAGCTTGGGGACAGGGACTGAAAAACTGTTTTTT.

The chain has TRBV11-2 and TRBJ1-3; D is unresolved. Trimming shortened V by 3 bases and J by 0 bases, and 15 bases separated the two germline ends. The CDR3 contains 17 residues. CDR1 SGHAT and CDR2 FQNNGV come from the germline V gene. The DNA for the CDR3 is TGTGCCAGCAGCTTCTCTAGAGGCAGATCCTCTGGAAACACCATATATTTT. Its protein product is CASSFSRGRSSGNTIYF.

The rearrangement uses TRBV6-5 and TRBJ2-5, with 11 bases fitting TRBD2. The end of the DNA fits TRBJ2-7 better, so the J call may be wrong. In germline, CDR1 is MNHEY, CDR2 SVGAGI. The CDR3 runs to 16 residues. This CDR3 is CASSYATSGGSYEQYF. CDR3 DNA sequence: TGTGCCAGCAGTTACGCCACTAGCGGGGGTTCCTACGAGCAGTACTTC.

V gene TRBV6-1 combines with J gene TRBJ1-1; D is undetermined. The length of the CDR3 is 13 residues. CDR1 is MNHNS and CDR2 is SASEGT in the germline V gene. Trimming shortened V by 2 bases and J by 2 bases, and 6 bases separated the two germline ends. In DNA form, the CDR3 reads TGTGCCAGCAGTGAACGGGAAAACACTGAAGCTTTCTTT. Its protein is CASSERENTEAFF.

The chain combines TRBV6-5 with TRBJ2-2; tentative D call: TRBD2 (6 bases). Looked up from germline, CDR1 is MNHEY and CDR2 is SVGAGI. The CDR3 length is 13 residues. Trimming removed 6 bases at V and 3 bases at J, with 8 bases between. In DNA form, the CDR3 reads TGTGCCAGCAGCCCGGGGGACACCGGGGAGCTGTTTTTT. Amino acids: CASSPGDTGELFF.

The CDR3, as DNA: TGTGCCAGCAGTTTATACGCTAGCGGGGGGGACTCCTACGAGCAGTACTTC. It codes for CASSLYASGGDSYEQYF. J is TRBJ2-5 and V is TRBV28, with 12 bases aligning to TRBD2. The J call may be incorrect, as the DNA end agrees better with TRBJ2-7. Looked up from germline, CDR1 is MDHEN and CDR2 is SYDVKM. The CDR3 sequence is 17 residues long.

The V call is TRBV6-7, the J call TRBJ1-2; D remains unclear. TRBV6-7 is classed as an ORF, of uncertain function. There are 22 residues in the CDR3. The V end was cut by 7 bases, the J end by 2 bases, with 38 bases between. The CDR3 nucleotides are TGTGCCAGCACCGAAAACTTTACTTATGTGACACGTTCCACTTTTGGGAACTATGGCTACACCTTC. The encoded protein is CASTENFTYVTRSTFGNYGYTF.

The chain employs TRBV29-1 and TRBJ2-2; TRBD1 matches 8 bases. V was clipped by 3 bases and J by 7 bases; unmatched bases: 4. This CDR3 is built from 13 residues. The germline V gene has CDR1 SQVTM and CDR2 ANQGSEA. This CDR3 reads CSVERTGGGELFF. CDR3 coding DNA: TGCAGCGTTGAGAGAACAGGGGGCGGGGAGCTGTTTTTT.

This clone was seen a single time. The chain has TRBV7-3 and TRBJ1-1; D is possibly TRBD1 (5 bases). The CDR3 extends over 14 amino acids. CDR1 SGHTA and CDR2 FQGTGA come from the germline V gene. V was pared by 3 bases and J by 8 bases, with 16 bases between. CDR3 nucleotides: TGTGCCAGCAGCTTGTCGCCAGGGATCTCCGAAGCTTTCTTT. Translation gives CASSLSPGISEAFF.

The rearrangement joins TRBV2 to TRBJ2-3; D unresolved. Germline loops: CDR1 SNHLY, CDR2 FYNNEI. The CDR3 is 15 residues long. Deletions cut 2 bases from V and 4 bases from J, with 13 bases between. CDR3 region: CASSEFLNRADTQYF. The CDR3 nucleotides read TGTGCCAGCAGTGAATTTCTGAACAGAGCAGATACGCAGTATTTT.

The chain has TRBV7-9 and TRBJ2-3; D is perhaps TRBD2 (5 bases). This CDR3 is built from 14 residues. Trimming shortened V by 7 bases and J by 0 bases, and 11 bases separated the two germline ends. Germline CDR1 is SEHNR and CDR2 is FQNEAQ (reference sequence). Here the CDR3 reads CASNGGWSTDTQYF. The CDR3 DNA reads TGTGCCAGCAACGGCGGGTGGAGCACAGATACGCAGTATTTT.

This chain connects TRBV19 to TRBJ2-1, with TRBD1 matching over 9 bases. J gave up 4 bases and V 4 bases, and 8 bases lay outside the gene matches. The CDR3 runs 16 residues. Germline CDR1 is LNHDA and CDR2 is SQIVND (reference sequence). Here the CDR3 reads CASSKGRDRAYNEQFF. The CDR3 nucleotides read TGTGCCAGTAGTAAGGGGAGGGACAGGGCATACAATGAGCAGTTCTTC. Full variable domain (rest looked up from reference TRBV19 and TRBJ2-1): DGGITQSPKYLFRKEGQNVTLSCEQNLNHDAMYWYRQDPGQGLRLIYYSQIVNDFQKGDIAEGYSVSREKKESFPLTVTSAQKNPTAFYLCASSKGRDRAYNEQFFGPGTRLTVL.

CDR3 bases: TGTGCCAGCAGTGTTAGGGGCCAGAACACTGAAGCTTTCTTT. Protein sequence: CASSVRGQNTEAFF. J is TRBJ1-1 and V is TRBV6-1, with D possibly matching TRBD1 (5 bases). From germline, CDR1 is MNHNS and CDR2 SASEGT. Trimming cost V 4 bases and J 1 base, with 10 bases left between them. CDR3 length equals 14 residues.

This clone occurred a few times. This rearrangement joins TRBV29-1 to TRBJ2-4; weak D call: TRBD2 (6 bases). CDR1 SQVTM and CDR2 ANQGSEA come from the germline V gene. The CDR3 covers 13 residues. V was shortened by 2 bases and J by 7 bases, with 12 bases between the two germline ends. This chain's CDR3 is CSVELGLFNIQYF. The CDR3 region has the DNA TGCAGCGTTGAATTGGGACTCTTTAACATTCAGTACTTC.

V usage is TRBV9 and J usage is TRBJ2-2; the match to TRBD1 covers 7 bases. The trim removed 0 bases at V and 3 bases at J, leaving 5 bases unmatched. Per the germline V gene, CDR1 is SGDLS and CDR2 is YYNGEE. The CDR3 runs 16 residues. CDR3 sequence: CASSVEGTDHTGELFF. The DNA of the CDR3 is TGTGCCAGCAGCGTAGAAGGGACAGATCACACCGGGGAGCTGTTTTTT.

This clone was observed a handful of times. The chain joins TRBV5-1 to TRBJ2-7; 9 bases map to TRBD1. Germline V CDR1 and CDR2: SGHRS, YFSETQ. The V and J ends lost 0 bases and 3 bases, in that order; junction bases with no gene match: 13. CDR3 length: 18 residues. CDR3 in DNA: TGCGCCAGCAGCTTGGGACGCTATCTGGACAGGGGAAACTACGAGCAGTACTTC. Translation: CASSLGRYLDRGNYEQYF.

Comments on this clone: A junction end diverges from the germline sequence, so it may reflect a read error. This sample also contains other DNA sequences that code for the same CDR3. The chain links TRBV5-4 to TRBJ2-1, with TRBD1 matching over 7 bases. Germline V gene data show CDR1 as SGHNT and CDR2 as YYREEE (reference sequence). This CDR3 is 13 amino acids long. This chain's CDR3 is CASSDRAHNEQFF. Here the CDR3 DNA reads TGCGCCAGCAGTGACAGGGCACACAATGAGCAGTTCTTC.

The chain combines TRBV7-9 with TRBJ2-4; D unresolved. The CDR3 length is 14 residues. The V gene lost 1 base and the J gene lost 7 bases, with 11 bases spanning the gap. Germline values: CDR1 SEHNR, CDR2 FQNEAQ (reference sequence). The CDR3 nucleotides are TGTGCCAGCAGCTTAGTATCCCTGAGTAACATTCAGTACTTC. Protein sequence: CASSLVSLSNIQYF.

The CDR3 here is CASSEGRAGELFF. Written as DNA, the CDR3 is TGTGCCAGCAGCGAGGGCCGGGCAGGGGAGCTGTTTTTT. The chain recombines TRBV6-1 with TRBJ2-2, with D perhaps TRBD2 (5 bases). Germline V lookup: CDR1 MNHNS, CDR2 SASEGT. CDR3 length equals 13 residues. V gave up 6 bases and J gave up 8 bases, with 13 bases separating them.

This chain uses TRBV15 with TRBJ1-1; TRBD1 might be the D (5 bases). The CDR3 has 15 residues. The V gene's germline CDR1 is LNHNV and CDR2 YYDKDF (reference sequence). Trimming removed 5 bases at V and 2 bases at J, with 15 bases between. CDR3 coding DNA: TGTGCCACCAGCGCGGGGACGCCGGGCAACACTGAAGCTTTCTTT. Translating gives CATSAGTPGNTEAFF. Combining the CDR3 with reference TRBV15 and TRBJ1-1 gives the whole variable domain DAMVIQNPRYQVTQFGKPVTLSCSQTLNHNVMYWYQQKSSQAPKLLFHYYDKDFNNEADTPDNFQSRRPNTSFCFLDIRSPGLGDTAMYLCATSAGTPGNTEAFFGQGTRLTVV.

The rearrangement links TRBV19 to TRBJ1-5, with 9 bases fitting TRBD1. This CDR3 is 15 amino acids long. Unmatched junction bases numbered 7, after V lost 10 bases and J lost 0 bases. The germline V gene encodes CDR1 LNHDA and CDR2 SQIVND (reference sequence). DNA for the CDR3: TGTGCCAAGGTACAGGGGGCGGATAGCAATCAGCCCCAGCATTTT. Its translation is CAKVQGADSNQPQHF. Using reference TRBV19 and TRBJ1-5 for the parts outside the CDR3, the full variable domain is DGGITQSPKYLFRKEGQNVTLSCEQNLNHDAMYWYRQDPGQGLRLIYYSQIVNDFQKGDIAEGYSVSREKKESFPLTVTSAQKNPTAFYLCAKVQGADSNQPQHFGDGTRLSIL.

The rearrangement joins TRBV6-1 to TRBJ2-7; weak D call: TRBD1 (5 bases). The CDR3 length is 12 residues. The germline V and J ends were trimmed by 2 bases and 6 bases, with 8 bases remaining between them. Germline CDR1 reads MNHNS; CDR2 reads SASEGT. The CDR3, as DNA: TGTGCCAGCAGTGAAAGCAGGGTCGAGCAGTACTTC. It specifies CASSESRVEQYF.

The chain is built from TRBV2 and TRBJ2-5; D ambiguous. This CDR3 comprises 16 residues. Germline values: CDR1 SNHLY, CDR2 FYNNEI. Between the trimmed V and J ends, which lost 3 bases and 4 bases, there was a span of 18 bases. CDR3 nucleotides: TGTGCCAGCAGTGAGCGAGGCCGCGGTGTACGAGAGACCCAGTACTTC. This gives the protein CASSERGRGVRETQYF.

This chain uses TRBV9 with TRBJ2-5; TRBD2 agrees at 10 bases. This CDR3 has 15 amino acids. The germline gives CDR1 SGDLS, CDR2 YYNGEE. V shed 2 bases and J 0 bases; nucleotides not matched to a gene: 1. As DNA, the CDR3 is TGTGCCAGCAGCGTTAGCGGGGGGTACCAAGAGACCCAGTACTTC. This translates into CASSVSGGYQETQYF.

CDR3: CASSLGGMNTEAFF. The DNA for the CDR3 is TGCGCCAGCAGCTTAGGGGGCATGAACACTGAAGCTTTCTTT. The chain has TRBV5-1 and TRBJ1-1; 7 positions agree with TRBD1. Unmatched junction bases numbered 1, after V lost 2 bases and J lost 0 bases. CDR1 is SGHRS, CDR2 YFSETQ, per germline. The CDR3 runs to 14 residues.

The V gene is TRBV9, the J gene TRBJ2-5, with 7 positions matching TRBD2. V shed 3 bases, J shed 5 bases, and the junction held 10 bases outside the gene matches. Germline V gene lookup returns CDR1 SGDLS and CDR2 YYNGEE. The CDR3 contains 15 residues. CDR3 in DNA: TGTGCCAGCAGCGATGGGGGGGTTTACGGGGAGACCCAGTACTTC. It is translated as CASSDGGVYGETQYF. Full variable domain (remainder filled in from reference TRBV9 and TRBJ2-5): DSGVTQTPKHLITATGQRVTLRCSPRSGDLSVYWYQQSLDQGLQFLIQYYNGEERAKGNILERFSAQQFPDLHSELNLSSLELGDSALYFCASSDGGVYGETQYFGPGTRLLVL.

V gene TRBV11-2 combines with J gene TRBJ1-3, with TRBD1 identical over 8 bases. Trimming removed 9 bases from V and 0 bases from J; junction bases left unmatched: 4. Germline V CDR1 and CDR2: SGHAT, FQNNGV. The CDR3 has 14 amino acids. CDR3: CASGGTGSGNTIYF. CDR3 in DNA: TGTGCCAGTGGGGGGACAGGCTCTGGAAACACCATATATTTT. Complete variable domain (other parts from reference TRBV11-2 and TRBJ1-3): EAGVAQSPRYKIIEKRQSVAFWCNPISGHATLYWYQQILGQGPKLLIQFQNNGVVDDSQLPKDRFSAERLKGVDSTLKIQPAKLEDSAVYLCASGGTGSGNTIYFGEGSWLTVV.